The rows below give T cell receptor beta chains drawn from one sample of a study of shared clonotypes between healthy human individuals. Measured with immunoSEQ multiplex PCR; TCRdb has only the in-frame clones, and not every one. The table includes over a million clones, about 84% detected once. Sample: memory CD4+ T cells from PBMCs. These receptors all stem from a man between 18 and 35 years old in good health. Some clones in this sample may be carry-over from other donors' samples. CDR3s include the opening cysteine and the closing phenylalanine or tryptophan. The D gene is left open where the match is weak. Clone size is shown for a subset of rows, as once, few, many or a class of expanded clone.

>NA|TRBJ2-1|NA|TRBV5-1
CASSLISGSYNEQFF
TGCGCCAGCAGCCTCATTTCGGGGTCCTACAATGAGCAGTTCTTC
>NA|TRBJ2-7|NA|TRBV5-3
CARSTIWGPHISYEQYF
TGTGCCAGAAGCACGATCTGGGGCCCACACATATCCTACGAGCAGTACTTC
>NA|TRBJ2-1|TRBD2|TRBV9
CASSGAGGHRAEQFF
TGTGCCAGCAGCGGGGCGGGAGGGCATCGGGCTGAGCAGTTCTTC
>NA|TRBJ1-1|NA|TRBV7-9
CASSFTGKGAEAFF
TGTGCCAGCAGCTTTACAGGTAAAGGGGCTGAAGCTTTCTTT
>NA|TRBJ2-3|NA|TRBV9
CASSVVTGTDTQYF
TGTGCCAGCAGCGTAGTTACAGGCACAGATACGCAGTATTTT
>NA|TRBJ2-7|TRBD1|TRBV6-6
CASSYTGGQSYEQYF
TGTGCCAGCAGTTACACAGGGGGCCAGTCCTACGAGCAGTACTTC
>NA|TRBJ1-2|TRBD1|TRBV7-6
CASSSSDRGGYGYTF
TGTGCCAGCAGCTCGTCAGACAGGGGTGGCTATGGCTACACCTTC
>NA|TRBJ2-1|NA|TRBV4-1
CASSQDWSSRYNEQFF
TGCGCCAGCAGCCAAGATTGGTCTAGTCGATACAATGAGCAGTTCTTC
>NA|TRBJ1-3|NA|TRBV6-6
CASLGSGNTIYF
TGTGCCAGCCTTGGCTCTGGAAACACCATATATTTT
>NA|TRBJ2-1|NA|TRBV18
CASSPTRYNEQFF
TGTGCCAGCTCACCAACACGGTACAATGAGCAGTTCTTC
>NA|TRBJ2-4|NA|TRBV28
CASSFSPGRSKNIQYF
TGTGCCAGCAGTTTTAGTCCGGGGCGGTCCAAAAACATTCAGTACTTC
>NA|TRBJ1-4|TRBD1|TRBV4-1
CASSHYRDSGLIGEKLFF
TGCGCCAGCAGCCACTACCGGGACAGCGGGCTAATAGGGGAAAAACTGTTTTTT
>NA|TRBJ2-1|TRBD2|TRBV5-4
CASSLEGRGYNEQFF
TGTGCCAGCAGCTTGGAAGGGAGGGGATACAATGAGCAGTTCTTC
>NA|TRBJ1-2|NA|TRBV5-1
CASSAGLSSYGYTF
TGCGCCAGCAGCGCGGGACTCAGCTCCTATGGCTACACCTTC
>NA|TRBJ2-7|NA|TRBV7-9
CASSLEAPQKYF
TGTGCCAGCAGCCTCGAAGCGCCCCAAAAGTACTTC
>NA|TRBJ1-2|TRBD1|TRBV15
CATSRGSDRGDYGYTF
TGTGCCACCAGCAGAGGAAGTGACAGGGGGGACTATGGCTACACCTTC
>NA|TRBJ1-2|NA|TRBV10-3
CAISESPRVGYTF
TGTGCCATCAGTGAGTCCCCCAGGGTTGGCTACACCTTC
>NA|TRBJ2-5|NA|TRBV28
CASSYKQGRETQYF
TGTGCCAGCAGCTATAAACAGGGTCGGGAGACCCAGTACTTC
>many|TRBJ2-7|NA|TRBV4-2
CASSHSSGGYEQYF
TGTGCCAGCAGCCACTCTTCAGGAGGGTACGAGCAGTACTTC
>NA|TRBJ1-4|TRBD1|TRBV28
CASWGQGAGNEKLFF
TGTGCCAGCTGGGGACAGGGGGCGGGTAATGAAAAACTGTTTTTT
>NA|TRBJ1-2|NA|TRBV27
CASSLRWGYGYTF
TGTGCCAGCAGTTTAAGGTGGGGCTATGGCTACACCTTC
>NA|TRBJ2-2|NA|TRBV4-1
CASSPSRGAGELFF
TGCGCCAGCAGCCCTTCCAGGGGTGCCGGGGAGCTGTTTTTT
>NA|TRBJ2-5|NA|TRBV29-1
CSVEGSVQETQYF
TGCAGCGTTGAGGGGTCAGTACAAGAGACCCAGTACTTC
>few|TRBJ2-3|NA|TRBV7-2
CASSLGFGTDTQYF
TGTGCCAGCAGCTTAGGTTTCGGCACAGATACGCAGTATTTT